A single sample is the source of the 7 T cell receptor beta chains below, sequenced in a study of blood T cell repertoires in COVID-19. Assay used: immunoSEQ multiplex PCR; TCRdb lists only in-frame clones, some missing. The sample lists just over 150,000 clones, 85% to 90% occurring once. Sequencing was performed on peripheral blood. Source of these receptors: a middle-aged woman with acute or convalescent COVID-19.

This clone was seen just once. The chain links TRBV28 to TRBJ2-1; TRBD1 matches at 9 bases. Trimming at V came to 5 bases and at J to 2 bases, leaving 1 base not matched to a gene. This CDR3 is built from 14 residues. Germline assignment: CDR1 MDHEN and CDR2 SYDVKM. This CDR3 reads CASSGQGTYNEQFF. CDR3 nucleotides: TGTGCCAGCAGTGGACAGGGGACCTACAATGAGCAGTTCTTC.

The V and J genes are TRBV7-8 and TRBJ2-7; 7 bases are shared with TRBD1. With 3 bases clipped from V and 4 bases from J, the junction kept 9 bases outside the gene matches. Germline CDR1 SGHVS, CDR2 FQNEAQ. CDR3 length equals 15 residues. The CDR3 region is CASSLTGTLSYEQYF. The DNA for the CDR3 is TGTGCCAGCAGCTTGACAGGGACCCTAAGTTACGAGCAGTACTTC.

The chain combines TRBV19 with TRBJ1-5; possible D gene TRBD1, 5 bases. Germline V gives CDR1 LNHDA, CDR2 SQIVND (reference sequence). The CDR3 spans 18 residues. The germline V and J ends were trimmed by 4 bases and 0 bases, with 19 bases remaining between them. The CDR3 DNA sequence: TGTGCCAGTAGTACCTACGGGGGACCGCTATATAGCAATCAGCCCCAGCATTTT. Amino acids: CASSTYGGPLYSNQPQHF. Full variable domain (outside the CDR3, taken from reference TRBV19 and TRBJ1-5): DGGITQSPKYLFRKEGQNVTLSCEQNLNHDAMYWYRQDPGQGLRLIYYSQIVNDFQKGDIAEGYSVSREKKESFPLTVTSAQKNPTAFYLCASSTYGGPLYSNQPQHFGDGTRLSIL.

This chain uses TRBV21-1 with TRBJ1-6; the DNA was not used to check the table's D call, TRBD1. TRBV21-1 is marked as a pseudogene. This CDR3 region has 13 residues. CDR3 loop: CASSTRDSSPLHF. For the CDR3, the DNA is TGTGCCAGCAGCACCAGGGATTCCTCACCCCTCCACTTT.

The V call is TRBV7-3, the J call TRBJ2-5, with TRBD2 matching over 10 bases. The CDR3 is made up of 14 amino acids. V lost 4 bases and J lost 2; bases outside the gene matches: 1. Looked up from germline, CDR1 is SGHTA and CDR2 is FQGTGA. The CDR3 nucleotides read TGTGCCAGCAGCTCGGGACTAGCGCAAGAGACCCAGTACTTC. This translates into CASSSGLAQETQYF.

The rearrangement links TRBV13 to TRBJ1-1, with D unresolved. Trimming removed 5 bases from V and 9 bases from J, with 13 bases in between. CDR1 and CDR2 from the germline V gene are PRHDT and FYEKMQ (reference sequence). The CDR3 extends over 12 amino acids. In nucleotides, the CDR3 is TGTGCCAGCAGCCGGACTTCCCGGAAAGCTTTCTTT. Translation: CASSRTSRKAFF.

This clone was detected a few times. V and J are TRBV10-3 and TRBJ1-5; TRBD1 is a possible D gene (6 bases). Germline V lookup: CDR1 ENHRY, CDR2 SYGVKD. The CDR3 is 16 residues long. Trimming took off 3 bases at V and 6 bases at J, with 18 bases between the two ends. The CDR3 protein is CAISDIDRFEIQPQHF. The CDR3 DNA reads as TGTGCCATCAGTGATATCGACAGGTTCGAAATTCAGCCCCAGCATTTT.